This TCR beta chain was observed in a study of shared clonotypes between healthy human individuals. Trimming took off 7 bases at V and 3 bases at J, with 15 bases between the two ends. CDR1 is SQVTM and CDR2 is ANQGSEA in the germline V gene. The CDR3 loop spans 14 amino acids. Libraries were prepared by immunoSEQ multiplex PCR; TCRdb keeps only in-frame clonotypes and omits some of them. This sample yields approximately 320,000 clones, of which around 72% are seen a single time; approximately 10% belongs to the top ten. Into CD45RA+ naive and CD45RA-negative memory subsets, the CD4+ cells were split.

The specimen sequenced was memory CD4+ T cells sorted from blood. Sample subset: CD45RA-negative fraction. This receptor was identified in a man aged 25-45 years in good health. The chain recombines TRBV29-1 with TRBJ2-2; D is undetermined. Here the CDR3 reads CSAILGPDTGELFF. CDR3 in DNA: TGCAGCGCTATTCTAGGGCCCGACACCGGGGAGCTGTTTTTT.